This T cell receptor beta chain was observed in a study of CD8 T cells in ankylosing spondylitis. Study-wide results and limits: Typical of ankylosing spondylitis blood, it appeared, was a TCR beta motif of eight highly homologous variants. Reports of some motif variants in reactive arthritis synovial fluid and blood predate this one.

TCRdb re-called the 5' RACE reads through MiXCR, storing one row per CDR3 protein. The sample consists of about 500,000 distinct CDR3 sequences, 12% of them appearing once. This clonotype came up a few times. Its matching antigen is unknown. The sample consisted of blood, either unsorted or a sorted T cell fraction (not recorded which). This TCR was recovered from a male donor with ankylosing spondylitis.

CDR3 sequence reads: CASSQLLADTYNEQFF. The CDR3 DNA reads TGCGCCAGCAGCCAACTACTAGCGGACACCTACAATGAGCAGTTCTTC. The chain uses TRBV4-1 and TRBJ2-1, with TRBD2 identical over 8 bases. Germline CDR1 reads MGHRA; CDR2 reads YSYEKL. The CDR3 has 16 amino acids. J was trimmed by 2 bases and V by 2 bases; bases with no gene match: 5.